A selection of T cell receptor beta chains follows, all from one sample in a study of CD8 T cells in Susac syndrome. One entry per CDR3 protein, called by TCRdb with MiXCR from the immunoSEQ multiplex PCR reads. The data contain roughly 140,000 distinct CDR3 sequences, roughly 95% of them singletons. What was sequenced was CD4+ T cells from PBMCs. The receptor set was obtained from a human donor with Susac syndrome. Each CDR3 is given with its conserved first and last residue. Fields, in order: clone size, V gene, J gene, CDR3 protein. Only some rows state a clone size, as once, few, many or a class for expanded clones.

.	TRBV3-1	TRBJ2-1	CASSPLGRVEQFF
.	TRBV4-1	TRBJ2-4	CASSLRGEGGAKNIQYF
.	TRBV20-1	TRBJ1-1	CSARTGMNTEAFF
.	TRBV2	TRBJ1-1	CASSIGRSAFF
once	TRBV19	TRBJ2-1	CASSPGQGVDEQFF
.	TRBV2	TRBJ2-7	CASSEQGTKVYEQYF
.	TRBV29-1	TRBJ1-5	CSAAVNSNQPQHF
.	TRBV6-4	TRBJ2-3	CASSDSGFTDTQYF
.	TRBV20-1	TRBJ2-4	CSARAGGPVIQYF
.	TRBV28	TRBJ2-3	CASSLRGSSTDTQYF
once	TRBV19	TRBJ1-6	CASRRTTDSPLHF
.	TRBV6-6	TRBJ2-1	CASRGSSGRHNEQFF
.	TRBV4-2	TRBJ2-7	CASSQEAQDEQYF
.	TRBV9	TRBJ1-2	CASSLTGPRGYTF
.	TRBV12-5	TRBJ1-6	CASGKNNSPLHF
.	TRBV20-1	TRBJ1-2	CSASQDRGSSGYTF
once	TRBV6-4	TRBJ1-2	CASSDGQQGVGGYTF
.	TRBV29-1	TRBJ2-1	CSAGGNEQFF
once	TRBV29-1	TRBJ2-3	CSVRANPGSTDTQYF
.	TRBV4-1	TRBJ1-4	CASSHLSTNEKLFF
.	TRBV7-3	TRBJ2-7	CASSLTLWTDSYEQYF
once	TRBV29-1	TRBJ2-3	CSETGVTDTQYF
once	TRBV25-1	TRBJ1-1	CASSGGHNTEAFF
.	TRBV3-1	TRBJ2-7	CASSLRDNYEQYF
.	TRBV28	TRBJ2-1	CASSNKGTRGGSYNEQFF
.	TRBV6-6	TRBJ2-1	CASSLRDRNNEQFF
few	TRBV7-9	TRBJ1-6	CASSLGQGFYNSPLHF
.	TRBV5-4	TRBJ1-2	CASSSPTEGNYGYTF
.	TRBV5-1	TRBJ2-1	CASSAQGAPLNEQFF
.	TRBV3-1	TRBJ2-7	CASSLRSSYEQYF
.	TRBV6-6	TRBJ2-1	CASTGNNEQFF
.	TRBV9	TRBJ2-5	CASSLSGGTYQETQYF
few	TRBV6-2/TRBV6-3	TRBJ2-7	CASGEGPPYEQYF
.	TRBV2	TRBJ1-5	CASKGPDQPQHF
.	TRBV20-1	TRBJ2-3	CSATGLMTDTQYF
.	TRBV13	TRBJ2-4	CASSFRLGQGGQNIQYF
.	TRBV7-9	TRBJ1-5	CASRKLEARPSNQPQHF
.	TRBV28	TRBJ1-5	CASSPLSRGQPQHF
.	TRBV18	TRBJ1-2	CASSYYQDSIYGYTF
.	TRBV28	TRBJ2-5	CASSQRNSRETQYF
.	TRBV28	TRBJ2-1	CASSLGGLGNEQFF
.	TRBV9	TRBJ1-1	CASSVRGQGAEAFF
once	TRBV7-8	TRBJ1-5	CASSLARRFLNNQPQHF
.	TRBV7-9	TRBJ1-1	CASSPTTGGAFF
.	TRBV11-2	TRBJ1-5	CASSQDRGQPQHF
.	TRBV7-3	TRBJ2-5	CASSLTLAGGPETQYF